This TCR beta chain was sequenced for a study of T cell changes during pregnancy in multiple sclerosis (dated by TCRdb to 2018 to 2020). As for the study more broadly: The study looked at changes in the T cell repertoire across pregnancy in women with multiple sclerosis.

The library came from the immunoSEQ multiplex PCR assay. Entries here come from immuneACCESS through TCRdb and include only in-frame sequences with V and J called. Some clones fail to appear in such tables; in the studies checked, an unresolved V gene covers under half of the shortfall, and the cause of the remainder is unknown. The sample has around 40,000 clones on record, just over 90% of them singletons. Less than 0.8% of the sample lies in the top ten. With regard to this clone: Its antigen is unknown. No base quality values were provided; no much bigger clone lies one nucleotide off.

This clonotype originated in a female donor with multiple sclerosis, enrolled in a pregnancy study. The sequenced sample was CD4+ T cells from peripheral blood mononuclear cells, obtained in the third trimester of pregnancy.

The DNA sequence is given as TGTGCCAGCAGTGAATTTTTGGCTAGCGGGAGGGACACTGAGCAGTTCTTC. Its protein product is CASSEFLASGRDTEQFF. The V and J segments used are TRBV6-1 and TRBJ2-1; TRBD2 fits 12 bases in the junction. Compared with germline, V lacks 2 bases and J lacks 9 bases; bases without a gene match: 11. Via the germline V gene, CDR1 is MNHNS and CDR2 SASEGT. Including cysteine and phenylalanine, the CDR3 has 17 amino acids. Just CDR3 DNA is preserved here, 51 bases in frame from base 1.